Presented here are 3 T cell receptor beta chains from one specimen sequenced in a study of post-analysis software for immune sequencing data. General study results and limits: Five TRBV segments, TRBV5-6, TRBV5-1 and TRBV20-1 among them, were found more frequent in patients than controls.

Antigens of these TCRs are unknown. Unique molecular identifiers tagged the TCR beta cDNA libraries. TCRdb re-analysed the PCR reads in MiXCR, keeping a single row per CDR3 protein. The profile shows 350,000 to 450,000 distinct CDR3 sequences, roughly 30% of them singletons. Sequencing used blood. Receptors originate from a girl aged 5-17 years with multiple sclerosis.

This sequence joins TRBV9 and TRBJ2-5; D perhaps matches TRBD2 (5 bases). With 0 bases removed from V and 3 bases from J, the gap between germline ends came to 12 bases. This CDR3 is built from 15 residues. Germline CDR1 SGDLS, CDR2 YYNGEE. The CDR3 DNA reads as TGTGCCAGCAGCGTAGGAGTACTAGATAAAGAGACCCAGTACTTC. This sequence encodes CASSVGVLDKETQYF.

This clonotype appeared a few times. A much larger clone lies one base from this, so it may be a read error. This rearrangement joins TRBV9 to TRBJ2-1; D possibly uses TRBD1 or TRBD2 (5 bases each). This CDR3 spans 14 amino acids. CDR1 and CDR2 (germline): SGDLS, YYNGEE. V shed 4 bases and J shed 9 bases, with 17 bases lying between them. CDR3 sequence: CASSSRGLLREQFF. The CDR3 coding sequence is TGTGCCAGCAGCTCCCGGGGCCTCCTTCGTGAGCAGTTCTTC.

This clonotype was seen once. Written as DNA, the CDR3 is TGCGCCAGCAGCCCACCGGCACACCGCTCCTACAATGAGCAGTTCTTC. Its translation: CASSPPAHRSYNEQFF. V gene TRBV5-1 combines with J gene TRBJ2-1; no clear D gene. The ends were cut back, 4 bases at V and 0 bases at J, with 14 bases in the middle. Per the germline V gene, CDR1 is SGHRS and CDR2 is YFSETQ. The CDR3 totals 16 residues.